This T cell receptor beta chain originates from a study of blood T cell repertoires in COVID-19. The J segment lost 3 bases and the V segment lost 3 bases, leaving 4 bases of the junction unmatched. The CDR3 loop spans 14 amino acids. CDR1 SGHNT and CDR2 YYREEE come from the germline V gene (reference sequence). The table came from immunoSEQ multiplex PCR; TCRdb's copy has only in-frame clones and leaves some out. The table has under 200,000 clones, around 67% seen once. This sequence was found in a woman aged 80 or over with acute or convalescent COVID-19. The V call is TRBV5-4, the J call TRBJ1-2; 8 bases fit TRBD1. The sequenced material came from peripheral blood. CDR3 sequence: CASSSSTGDYGYTF. The CDR3 region has the DNA TGTGCCAGCAGCTCCTCGACAGGGGACTATGGCTACACCTTC.